One and the same sample provided the 8 T cell receptor beta chains below, sequenced in a study of T cells in Graves' hyperthyroidism and ophthalmopathy. From RNA transcripts, TCR beta CDR3 regions were amplified. Initially, a first-round RT-PCR of the TCR CDR3 employed the HTBI primer set. TCRdb reprocessed the multiplex PCR reads via MiXCR and lists one record per CDR3 protein. The data contain hundreds of thousands of distinct CDR3 sequences, approximately 15% of them singletons. The sample consisted of blood. The receptor source for this set is a woman aged 50 to 60 with Graves' ophthalmopathy.

This clonotype was recorded many times. The chain couples TRBV7-2 to TRBJ2-2, with 8 bases lining up with TRBD2. This CDR3 spans 15 amino acids. Germline V gives CDR1 SGHTA, CDR2 FQGNSA. Unmatched junction bases numbered 3, after V lost 5 bases and J lost 1 base. CDR3 in amino acids: CASSPGTRNTGELFF. The CDR3 DNA is TGTGCCAGCAGCCCCGGGACTAGGAACACCGGGGAGCTGTTTTTT.

This clonotype was picked up many times. The rearrangement links TRBV6-1 to TRBJ2-7, with 7 bases lining up with TRBD1. With V trimmed by 7 bases and J by 0 bases, 9 bases remained unmatched. The CDR3 extends over 15 amino acids. The germline gives CDR1 MNHNS, CDR2 SASEGT. The CDR3 nucleotides read TGTGCCAGCACCACCTCCGGGACAGACTCCTACGAGCAGTACTTC. This sequence encodes CASTTSGTDSYEQYF.

The J gene is TRBJ2-2, the V gene TRBV14; D is unresolved. The CDR3 totals 14 residues. Germline V gene lookup returns CDR1 SGHDN and CDR2 FVKESK. V was pared by 0 bases and J by 5 bases, with 7 bases between. Written as DNA, the CDR3 is TGTGCCAGCAGCCAAGATTTGAGAACCGGGGAGCTGTTTTTT. Its translation: CASSQDLRTGELFF.

This clonotype occurred a few times. It may be a read error: a sequence one base away is much more abundant. The chain has TRBV28 and TRBJ2-2; D is ambiguous. Trimming stripped 11 bases from V and 7 bases from J, with 14 bases between. The CDR3 is made up of 12 amino acids. Germline lookup yields CDR1 MDHEN and CDR2 SYDVKM. The CDR3 here is CACKRSGGELFF. CDR3 DNA sequence: TGTGCCTGCAAACGATCGGGCGGGGAGCTGTTTTTT.

The chain couples TRBV9 to TRBJ2-3; 9 bases agree with TRBD1. The ends lost 4 bases at V and 5 bases at J; junction bases unmatched: 8. Germline CDR1 SGDLS, CDR2 YYNGEE. CDR3 length: 15 amino acids. CDR3 residues: CASSQQTGGIDTQYF. The CDR3 coding sequence is TGTGCCAGCAGCCAGCAGACAGGGGGAATAGATACGCAGTATTTT.

This clonotype was observed many times. The rearrangement links TRBV20-1 to TRBJ2-1; 10 nucleotides align to TRBD2. The CDR3 sequence is 17 residues long. Germline-derived CDR1 and CDR2 are DFQATT and SNEGSKA (reference sequence). V lost 0 bases and J lost 9; bases outside the gene matches: 14. The CDR3 loop is CSARDWRSGRAGGEQFF. The DNA for the CDR3 is TGCAGTGCTAGAGATTGGAGGAGCGGGAGGGCCGGGGGTGAGCAGTTCTTC.

This clonotype has a count of ten or more. CDR3 DNA sequence: TGCGCCAGCAGCCAAGATGACAGACCGATGCGCACTGAAGCTTTCTTT. This translates into CASSQDDRPMRTEAFF. V gene TRBV4-3 combines with J gene TRBJ1-1, with TRBD1 as a possible D gene (5 bases). This CDR3 has 16 residues. V was trimmed by 0 bases and J by 4 bases, leaving 15 bases between them. From germline, CDR1 is LGHNA and CDR2 YSLEER.

The table lists this clonotype with a few counts. J is TRBJ1-3 and V is TRBV4-3; D unresolved. CDR1 LGHNA and CDR2 YSLEER come from the germline V gene. The CDR3 has 13 residues. The germline V and J ends were trimmed by 1 base and 4 bases, with 5 bases remaining between them. This chain's CDR3 is CASSQVAGNTIYF. The CDR3 DNA is TGCGCCAGCAGCCAAGTGGCGGGAAACACCATATATTTT.